This T cell receptor beta chain is drawn from a study of blood T cells in healthy people across ages. With 8 bases clipped from V and 7 bases from J, the junction kept 3 bases outside the gene matches. The CDR3 runs 13 residues. Germline assignment: CDR1 SEHNR and CDR2 FQNEAQ (reference sequence). The authors ran a second PCR of about 6 to 11 cycles using a sample-barcoded 5' primer and a J-beta primer mix. MiXCR was run by TCRdb on the 5' RACE reads, yielding one entry per CDR3 protein. The sample lists approximately 780,000 distinct CDR3 sequences, around 24% occurring once. This clonotype turned up a few times. This same sample was also part of a study on T cells of mothers and their children.

This TCR came from a boy under 18 in good health. The sample comprised blood. The chain is built from TRBV7-9 and TRBJ1-6, with 9 bases that match TRBD1. The CDR3 DNA reads TGTGCCAGCGAAGGGACAGGGAATTCACCCCTCCACTTT. It yields the protein CASEGTGNSPLHF.